The next 11 T cell receptor beta chains were all read from a single sample in a study of neurological immune-mediated disorders. TCRdb ran MiXCR on the 5' RACE reads and lists one entry per CDR3 protein. The profile shows more than 30,000 distinct CDR3 sequences, 7% to 8.5% of them singletons. The specimen was CD4+ T cells from blood. The source is a man between 45 and 60 years old in good health.

This clonotype was counted many times. The rearrangement joins TRBV7-2 to TRBJ2-3, with TRBD1 matching 9 bases. V shed 1 base and J 4 bases; nucleotides not matched to a gene: 6. CDR3 length: 16 amino acids. The germline gives CDR1 SGHTA, CDR2 FQGNSA. CDR3 in amino acids: CASSLGDRAFSDTQYF. The CDR3 DNA reads as TGTGCCAGCAGCTTAGGGGACAGGGCATTTTCAGATACGCAGTATTTT.

Only a few counts were recorded for this clonotype. V usage is TRBV5-1 and J usage is TRBJ2-5, with a tentative D call TRBD1 (7 bases). Trimming left V 4 bases short and J 4 bases short, with 11 bases between. The CDR3 contains 13 residues. Germline values: CDR1 SGHRS, CDR2 YFSETQ. In DNA form, the CDR3 reads TGCGCCAGCAGCGGAGGGGGCGGAGAGACCCAGTACTTC. Translation: CASSGGGGETQYF. Combining the CDR3 with reference TRBV5-1 and TRBJ2-5 gives the whole variable domain KAGVTQTPRYLIKTRGQQVTLSCSPISGHRSVSWYQQTPGQGLQFLFEYFSETQRNKGNFPGRFSGRQFSNSRSEMNVSTLELGDSALYLCASSGGGGETQYFGPGTRLLVL.

This clonotype appeared many times. The rearrangement joins TRBV18 to TRBJ2-1; D unclear. Germline CDR1 is KGHSH and CDR2 is LQKENI. Deletions cut 1 base from V and 10 bases from J, with 8 bases between. This CDR3 comprises 12 residues. The CDR3 loop is CASSPRPAEQFF. DNA of the CDR3: TGTGCCAGCTCACCACGGCCAGCCGAGCAGTTCTTC.

This clonotype was observed at least ten times. The chain couples TRBV7-2 to TRBJ2-1, with 7 bases fitting TRBD2. The CDR3 totals 15 residues. Trimming removed 5 bases from V and 7 bases from J; junction bases left unmatched: 11. Germline lookup yields CDR1 SGHTA and CDR2 FQGNSA. In DNA, the CDR3 is TGTGCCAGCAGCCGCAACACGGGGGGAGGGAATGAGCAGTTCTTC. Its translation: CASSRNTGGGNEQFF.

This clonotype has a count of ten or more. The rearrangement links TRBV5-6 to TRBJ2-3; TRBD2 agrees at 15 bases. CDR1 is SGHDT, CDR2 YYEEEE, per germline. The CDR3 consists of 18 residues. J lost 0 bases, V lost 3 bases, and 5 bases had no gene match. CDR3: CASSYPGLAGGSTDTQYF. The CDR3 DNA follows: TGTGCCAGCAGCTACCCCGGACTAGCGGGGGGGAGCACAGATACGCAGTATTTT. Full variable domain (rest looked up from reference TRBV5-6 and TRBJ2-3): DAGVTQSPTHLIKTRGQQVTLRCSPKSGHDTVSWYQQALGQGPQFIFQYYEEEERQRGNFPDRFSGHQFPNYSSELNVNALLLGDSALYLCASSYPGLAGGSTDTQYFGPGTRLTVL.

This clonotype was picked up many times. This chain joins TRBV7-9 and TRBJ2-3; D unclear. The CDR3 spans 11 residues. Germline V gene sequence: CDR1 SEHNR, CDR2 FQNEAQ (reference sequence). The V and J ends lost 5 bases and 5 bases respectively, with 5 bases between them. CDR3 residues: CASSPRDTQYF. The CDR3 DNA reads TGTGCCAGCAGCCCCAGAGATACGCAGTATTTT.

Ten or more counts support this clonotype. This chain joins TRBV7-2 and TRBJ2-2; TRBD2 aligns across 10 bases. V lost 2 bases, J lost 6 bases, and 3 bases stayed unmatched. This CDR3 region has 15 residues. Per germline, CDR1 SGHTA and CDR2 FQGNSA. In nucleotides, the CDR3 is TGTGCCAGCAGCTTAAGCGGGAGGGCCCCCGGGGAGCTGTTTTTT. It translates to CASSLSGRAPGELFF.

This clonotype came up many times. The J gene is TRBJ1-1, the V gene TRBV29-1, with D perhaps matching TRBD1 (6 bases). V lost 6 bases and J 0 bases, leaving 11 bases between the germline ends. The germline CDR1 and CDR2 sequences are SQVTM and ANQGSEA. The CDR3 extends over 13 amino acids. The CDR3 loop is CSVGGLMNTEAFF. In nucleotides, the CDR3 is TGCAGCGTGGGGGGCCTAATGAACACTGAAGCTTTCTTT.

At least ten counts were recorded for this clonotype. The rearrangement links TRBV20-1 to TRBJ2-2; D is perhaps TRBD1 or TRBD2 (5 bases each). Germline CDR1 reads DFQATT; CDR2 reads SNEGSKA (reference sequence). The CDR3 has 16 residues. V was cut by 5 bases and J by 0 bases, with 16 bases left in between. The DNA of the CDR3 is TGCAGTGCTGGAAACCCGGGACGGACGAACACCGGGGAGCTGTTTTTT. Translating it yields CSAGNPGRTNTGELFF.

Many counts were recorded for this clonotype. The chain is built from TRBV6-1 and TRBJ2-1; TRBD2 matches at 15 bases. J gave up 10 bases and V 7 bases, and 5 bases lay outside the gene matches. This CDR3 has 14 residues. CDR1 MNHNS and CDR2 SASEGT come from the germline V gene. The CDR3 reads CASNEGLAGGEQFF. The CDR3 DNA sequence: TGTGCCAGCAACGAGGGACTAGCGGGAGGCGAGCAGTTCTTC.

This clonotype was recorded a few times. A read error may produce the germline difference seen at one junction end. The genes are TRBV4-3 and TRBJ2-1, with D perhaps being TRBD1 or TRBD2 (6 bases each). Germline loops: CDR1 LGHNA, CDR2 YSLEER. There are 14 residues in the CDR3. The CDR3 protein is CASSQAPPGAPGVF. The CDR3 DNA sequence: TGCGCCAGCAGCCAAGCCCCCCCAGGGGCGCCGGGGGTCTTC.